This T cell receptor beta chain was retrieved from a study of shared clonotypes between healthy human individuals. To note about this clone: The antigen is unknown.

Findings of the study overall: Only a few donors were included, so the genetic and exposure-history diversity represented was limited. Sampling covered blood only; tissue repertoires likely differ.

CDR1 and CDR2 from the germline V gene are SGHRS and YFSETQ. The CDR3 spans 18 residues. The V and J ends lost 3 bases and 3 bases respectively, with 22 bases between them. Source study methods: Filtering differed, since immunoSEQ gave only junction sequences and no quality scores. Using immunoSEQ multiplex PCR, the repertoire was profiled, and TCRdb retains in-frame clones only, with some absent. V, J and clone size were drawn from that table, and D and trimming were deduced from the DNA. Of 2 million to 2.5 million clones in the sample, almost 96% were seen once. The source is a man aged 18 to 35 in good health. J is TRBJ2-1 and V is TRBV5-1; D may correspond to TRBD1 or TRBD2 (5 bases each). The specimen was naive CD4+ T cells sorted from blood. As for subset: CD45RA+ positively selected. This CDR3 reads CASSSTSLGERFYNEQFF. DNA of the CDR3: TGCGCCAGCAGCTCCACCTCTTTAGGGGAGCGGTTCTACAATGAGCAGTTCTTC.